This T cell receptor (beta chain) is from a study of cytomegalovirus exposure and HLA in healthy donors. To note about this clone: The antigen remains unidentified.

Study observations and caveats: Whilst most TCR sequences proved rare, a subset of public TCRs occurred across many donors. Later on, an analysis tied approximately 15,000 TCR beta sequences to HLA alleles at 0.05 false discovery rate.

Primers: 60 Vbeta forward and 13 Jbeta reverse. Per the original data handling: As a later analysis found, there were 70 million to 80 million unique TCR beta chains, of which approximately 10 million were shared. Method: immunoSEQ multiplex PCR; TCRdb's copy keeps in-frame clones and lacks some. V, J and clone size derive from that table, while D and trimming were established from the DNA sequence. This repertoire includes 70,000 or so clones. Donors showed nominal health when sampled, although they likely had unrecorded immune exposures. Material for sequencing was PBMCs. This sequence was found in a man in his forties or fifties in good health and CMV-seronegative.

The CDR3 DNA follows: TGTGCCTGGAGTGTCGGGCAGGGGAGCTACGAGCAGTACTTC. Residues: CAWSVGQGSYEQYF. The chain joins TRBV30 to TRBJ2-7; tentatively, D is TRBD1 (6 bases). The CDR3 contains 14 residues. Trimming removed 0 bases from V and 3 bases from J, with 12 bases in between. Germline CDR1 GTSNPN, CDR2 SVGIG (reference sequence).